This T cell receptor beta chain was profiled in a study of control samples from healthy donors and cancer patients. Germline values: CDR1 LNHDA, CDR2 SQIVND (reference sequence). The CDR3 spans 15 residues. Trimming pared 3 bases from V and 2 bases from J, leaving 13 bases between. TCRdb's table, derived via immunoSEQ multiplex PCR, lists solely in-frame clones and lacks some. The repertoire holds about 42,000 clones, 75% to 90% seen once, with around 50% in the top ten. The chain has TRBV19 and TRBJ1-2, with a possible D match to TRBD1 (5 bases). The clonotype originates from a man in his sixties in good health. Sequenced material: blood. The CDR3 spells CASSISRGQNYGYTF. CDR3 DNA: TGTGCCAGTAGTATTTCGCGGGGCCAGAACTATGGCTACACCTTC.